Shown below are 27 T cell receptor beta chains from a single sample sequenced in a study of T cells in Graves' hyperthyroidism and ophthalmopathy. Amplification of TCR beta CDR3 regions used RNA as the template. In the first-round RT-PCR of the TCR CDR3, the HTBI primer set was used. TCRdb fed the multiplex PCR reads into MiXCR, producing one record per CDR3 protein. The sample contains almost 600,000 distinct CDR3 sequences, over 11% of which appear only once. Sample: blood. Receptor source: a young woman with Graves' hyperthyroidism that later progressed to Graves' ophthalmopathy.

This clonotype was observed at least ten times. The chain employs TRBV10-3 and TRBJ2-1, with D tentatively TRBD2 (6 bases). The CDR3 has 16 residues. Looked up from germline, CDR1 is ENHRY and CDR2 is SYGVKD. Trimming took 6 bases from V and 5 from J, leaving 20 bases between them. CDR3 nucleotide sequence: TGTGCCATCAGCTCCGGGACTCAACCAGTCCACAATGAGCAGTTCTTC. Its translation is CAISSGTQPVHNEQFF.

This clonotype was found many times. The V call is TRBV6-1, the J call TRBJ2-5; 10 positions agree with TRBD1. From germline, CDR1 is MNHNS and CDR2 SASEGT. V was pared by 5 bases and J by 0 bases, with 6 bases of the junction left unmatched. There are 16 residues in the CDR3. CDR3: CASSRQGARYQETQYF. The DNA for the CDR3 is TGTGCCAGCAGTCGACAGGGGGCTAGGTACCAAGAGACCCAGTACTTC.

This clonotype was seen repeatedly, ten times or more. CDR3 sequence: CAISPTGAGKGYTF. The CDR3 DNA follows: TGTGCCATCAGTCCGACAGGGGCTGGTAAGGGCTACACCTTC. This chain joins TRBV10-3 and TRBJ1-2, with 8 bases identical to TRBD1. The junction had 10 bases not matched to a gene; V was cut back by 5 bases and J by 8 bases. The V gene's germline CDR1 is ENHRY and CDR2 SYGVKD. This CDR3 has 14 residues.

This clonotype was seen repeatedly, ten times or more. This chain connects TRBV6-1 to TRBJ2-3, with D uncertain. Germline V gene lookup returns CDR1 MNHNS and CDR2 SASEGT. Trimming left V 7 bases short and J 5 bases short, with 13 bases between. This CDR3 is 13 amino acids long. CDR3 protein: CASKPFQGDTQYF. CDR3 nucleotide sequence: TGTGCCAGCAAACCATTCCAAGGAGATACGCAGTATTTT.

This clonotype showed up just a few times. The rearrangement uses TRBV20-1 and TRBJ1-2, with 7 bases fitting TRBD1. Germline CDR1 and CDR2: DFQATT and SNEGSKA (reference sequence). With V trimmed by 7 bases and J by 8 bases, 1 base remained unmatched. CDR3 length: 9 residues. CDR3 bases: TGCAGTGGGGGACAGGGCTACACCTTC. Encoded protein: CSGGQGYTF.

This clonotype was found many times. The junction differs from germline at one of its ends, possibly a read error. The chain couples TRBV6-1 to TRBJ2-3; no definite D call. Germline assignment: CDR1 MNHNS and CDR2 SASEGT. The CDR3 is made up of 13 amino acids. The CDR3 DNA follows: TGTGCCAGCATTGAAGGTGATGCAGATACGCAGTATTTT. Protein: CASIEGDADTQYF.

This clonotype has more than one count but fewer than ten. The V gene is TRBV12-3 or TRBV12-4, the J gene TRBJ2-2, with 9 bases aligning to TRBD1. This CDR3 is built from 16 residues. The V and J ends lost 1 base and 6 bases, in that order; junction bases with no gene match: 6. The CDR3 DNA follows: TGTGCCAGCAGTTTAGAGTTCGGACAGGGGCCCGGGGAGCTGTTTTTT. Translating gives CASSLEFGQGPGELFF.

With regard to this clonotype: This may arise from a read error, as a much more abundant clone is one base away. The chain links TRBV3-1 to TRBJ2-5; either TRBD1 or TRBD2 may fit D (5 bases each). The CDR3 consists of 15 residues. Germline V lookup: CDR1 LGHDT, CDR2 YNNKEL (reference sequence). V shed 10 bases and J shed 5 bases, with 23 bases lying between them. DNA of the CDR3: TGTGCCATCGCAGCTGGAGAAAGAGAGGGGGAGACCCAGTACTTC. Translation gives CAIAAGEREGETQYF.

The sample holds many counts of this clonotype. This chain's CDR3 is CASSYVGSSTDTQYF. In nucleotides, the CDR3 is TGTGCCAGCAGTTACGTGGGATCTAGCACAGATACGCAGTATTTT. The chain is built from TRBV6-5 and TRBJ2-3; D gene ambiguous. With 2 bases removed from V and 0 bases from J, the gap between germline ends came to 9 bases. This CDR3 comprises 15 residues. Germline loops: CDR1 MNHEY, CDR2 SVGAGI.

Many counts were recorded for this clonotype. The chain uses TRBV14 and TRBJ1-6, with D hard to call. The V end lost 0 bases, the J end lost 1 base, and 4 bases lay between the germline ends. CDR3 length equals 15 residues. Per germline, CDR1 SGHDN and CDR2 FVKESK. The CDR3 spells CASSQDSSYNSPLHF. The CDR3 DNA sequence: TGTGCCAGCAGCCAAGACAGTTCCTATAATTCACCCCTCCACTTT. Full variable domain (remainder filled in from reference TRBV14 and TRBJ1-6): EAGVTQFPSHSVIEKGQTVTLRCDPISGHDNLYWYRRVMGKEIKFLLHFVKESKQDESGMPNNRFLAERTGGTYSTLKVQPAELEDSGVYFCASSQDSSYNSPLHFGNGTRLTVT.

This clonotype was detected ten times or more. This chain joins TRBV12-3 or TRBV12-4 and TRBJ2-1, with TRBD1 as a possible D gene (6 bases). With 1 base removed from V and 13 bases from J, the gap between germline ends came to 11 bases. CDR3 size: 12 residues. CDR3 amino acids: CASSLETGPQFF. CDR3 bases: TGTGCCAGCAGTTTAGAGACAGGACCTCAGTTCTTC.

In this sample, this clonotype turned up many times. For the CDR3, the DNA is TGTGCCAGTAGTAGAGGGACAGCAGAAGCTTTCTTT. This encodes CASSRGTAEAFF. The chain recombines TRBV19 with TRBJ1-1; 7 nucleotides match TRBD1. In germline, CDR1 is LNHDA, CDR2 SQIVND (reference sequence). CDR3 length: 12 amino acids. V gave up 4 bases and J gave up 8 bases; unmatched junction bases: 4.

This clonotype was seen a handful of times. The chain uses TRBV4-3 and TRBJ2-2; TRBD1 aligns across 8 bases. After removal of 0 bases from V and 1 base from J, the junction contained 1 base not matched to a gene. The CDR3 is 16 residues long. Germline CDR1 is LGHNA and CDR2 is YSLEER. CDR3 sequence: CASSQDGTGNTGELFF. The CDR3 nucleotides are TGCGCCAGCAGCCAAGACGGGACAGGGAACACCGGGGAGCTGTTTTTT.

The chain links TRBV19 to TRBJ2-7; D gene uncertain. The CDR3 is 15 residues long. Germline V gene sequence: CDR1 LNHDA, CDR2 SQIVND (reference sequence). The V end was cut by 6 bases, the J end by 3 bases, with 18 bases between. In DNA, the CDR3 is TGTGCCAGTAGCGCAGGCGCCCGTCCTGGCTACGAGCAGTACTTC. Residues: CASSAGARPGYEQYF.

There are many counts of this clonotype. The chain is built from TRBV29-1 and TRBJ2-4; the D gene is possibly TRBD2 (6 bases). Trimming removed 5 bases at V and 6 bases at J, with 11 bases between. Germline V lookup: CDR1 SQVTM, CDR2 ANQGSEA. This CDR3 has 12 amino acids. CDR3 in amino acids: CSVQRGGNIQYF. The CDR3 DNA reads TGCAGCGTTCAGAGGGGAGGAAACATTCAGTACTTC. Supplemented by reference TRBV29-1 and TRBJ2-4, the full variable domain reads SAVISQKPSRDICQRGTSLTIQCQVDSQVTMMFWYRQQPGQSLTLIATANQGSEATYESGFVIDKFPISRPNLTFSTLTVSNMSPEDSSIYLCSVQRGGNIQYFGAGTRLSVL.

About this clonotype: Given a much more abundant clone one base away, this may be a read error. The chain is built from TRBV6-2 or TRBV6-3 and TRBJ2-7, with D unresolved. This CDR3 contains 11 residues. CDR1 and CDR2 (germline): MNHEY, SVGEGT. CDR3 protein: CDSSPQYEQYF. CDR3 nucleotides: TGTGACAGCAGTCCACAATACGAGCAGTACTTC.

This clonotype appeared many times. The genes are TRBV19 and TRBJ1-1; 9 nucleotides match TRBD1. Germline CDR1 reads LNHDA; CDR2 reads SQIVND (reference sequence). Trimming at V came to 4 bases and at J to 1 base, leaving 4 bases not matched to a gene. This CDR3 is built from 15 residues. The CDR3 nucleotides read TGTGCCAGTAGTAGAACAGGGGGCTCGAACACTGAAGCTTTCTTT. It yields the protein CASSRTGGSNTEAFF.

The rearrangement uses TRBV6-5 and TRBJ2-3, with D maybe TRBD2 (6 bases). Germline V CDR1 and CDR2: MNHEY, SVGAGI. V lost 3 bases and J 0 bases, leaving 13 bases between the germline ends. The CDR3 spans 16 residues. The DNA for the CDR3 is TGTGCCAGCAGTTATAGGGGCGGGACTAGCACAGATACGCAGTATTTT. Protein product: CASSYRGGTSTDTQYF.

In its sample, this clonotype was seen once. The J gene is TRBJ2-5, the V gene TRBV7-9; TRBD2 matches at 8 bases. Looked up from germline, CDR1 is SEHNR and CDR2 is FQNEAQ (reference sequence). This CDR3 region has 16 residues. Germline trimming cut 2 bases from V and 5 bases from J; bases unmatched to any gene: 10. The DNA of the CDR3 is TGTGCCAGCAGCTTATGGGGCTGGGCTAGCGGGGAGACCCAGTACTTC. It is translated as CASSLWGWASGETQYF.

This clonotype was picked up many times. The chain has TRBV12-3 or TRBV12-4 and TRBJ2-7, with a weak D call TRBD2 (7 bases). The germline V and J ends were trimmed by 5 bases and 2 bases, with 13 bases remaining between them. The length of the CDR3 is 14 residues. The CDR3 sequence: CASSQGGVTYEQYF. The DNA for the CDR3 is TGTGCCAGCAGTCAAGGGGGGGTAACCTACGAGCAGTACTTC.

Regarding this clonotype: A much larger clone differs from this one at a single base, so this may be a read error. The rearrangement uses TRBV6-1 and TRBJ1-4; 7 bases are shared with TRBD1. Per germline, CDR1 MNHNS and CDR2 SASEGT. With V trimmed by 0 bases and J by 6 bases, 7 bases remained unmatched. The CDR3 spans 16 residues. The DNA for the CDR3 is TGTGCCAGCAGTGAAGCGTCTGGACAGGAAGATGAAAAACTGTTTTTT. Encoded protein: CASSEASGQEDEKLFF.

This clonotype was seen ten or more times. This chain connects TRBV27 to TRBJ1-5; D is undetermined. The CDR3 is 13 residues long. The ends were cut back, 4 bases at V and 3 bases at J, with 7 bases in the middle. Germline V gene sequence: CDR1 MNHEY, CDR2 SMNVEV (reference sequence). CDR3 nucleotide sequence: TGTGCCAGCAGTTATGGGGTCAATCAGCCCCAGCATTTT. Its translation is CASSYGVNQPQHF.

Regarding this clonotype: This may arise from a read error, as a much more abundant clone is one base away. V is TRBV5-5 and J is TRBJ2-5, with a tentative D call TRBD2 (5 bases). Germline CDR1 is SGHKS and CDR2 is YYEKEE (reference sequence). The CDR3 is 14 residues long. DNA of the CDR3: TGTGCCAGCAGCTTGCTAGGAGGAGAAGAGACCCACTACTTC. The encoded protein is CASSLLGGEETHYF.

This clonotype was seen many times. CDR3: CASTPGAGNEQFF. In DNA form, the CDR3 reads TGTGCCAGCACTCCGGGAGCCGGAAATGAGCAGTTCTTC. The chain employs TRBV27 and TRBJ2-1, with D maybe TRBD2 (6 bases). V dropped 7 bases and J dropped 7 bases, with 14 bases sitting between them. Germline V gene lookup returns CDR1 MNHEY and CDR2 SMNVEV (reference sequence). CDR3 length: 13 amino acids.

This clonotype has only a few counts. The rearrangement links TRBV7-2 to TRBJ1-1; no firm D call. CDR3 length equals 15 residues. V shed 5 bases and J shed 1 base, with 14 bases lying between them. Per the germline V gene, CDR1 is SGHTA and CDR2 is FQGNSA. DNA of the CDR3: TGTGCCAGCAGCCTCGAGTTATTAGGGAACACTGAAGCTTTCTTT. It is translated as CASSLELLGNTEAFF.

At least ten counts were recorded for this clonotype. This sequence joins TRBV27 and TRBJ1-5; D ambiguous. The germline V gene has CDR1 MNHEY and CDR2 SMNVEV (reference sequence). Between the trimmed V and J ends, which lost 2 bases and 7 bases, there was a span of 6 bases. The CDR3 is 12 amino acids. The CDR3: CASSLVGQPQHF. For the CDR3, the DNA is TGTGCCAGCAGTTTAGTAGGGCAGCCCCAGCATTTT.

This clonotype showed up many times. The rearrangement joins TRBV12-3 or TRBV12-4 to TRBJ1-3; tentative D call: TRBD1 (6 bases). The CDR3 runs to 14 residues. V lost 1 base and J 11 bases, leaving 15 bases between the germline ends. The CDR3 region is CASSLDNRVDAIYF. DNA for the CDR3: TGTGCCAGCAGTTTAGATAACAGGGTTGACGCCATATATTTT.